The sequence of this TCR beta chain was determined in a study of T cell responses to AZD1222 COVID-19 vaccine. Method: immunoSEQ multiplex PCR; TCRdb's copy keeps in-frame clones and lacks some. The table has around 89,000 clones, approximately 91% seen once. Study observations and caveats: The donor group comprised mostly white British people and more females; the analysis possibly underestimated clonal diversity. Without day 14 samples, only post-peak T cell repertoires were studied. With two AZD1222 doses given, Spike-specific TCR breadth and depth both rose.

As concerns this clone: What it recognizes is unknown.

Looked up from germline, CDR1 is SGHTA and CDR2 is FQGNSA. The V segment lost 6 bases and the J segment 8 bases; nucleotides outside the gene matches: 12. The CDR3 has 15 residues. The specimen comprised peripheral blood, sampled on day 0 of AZD1222 vaccination. The TCR was taken from an adult in good health. The chain is built from TRBV7-2 and TRBJ1-2; 10 positions match TRBD1. CDR3 protein: CASSSTGTGDGGYTF. As DNA, the CDR3 is TGTGCCAGCAGTTCTACCGGGACAGGGGATGGAGGCTACACCTTC.